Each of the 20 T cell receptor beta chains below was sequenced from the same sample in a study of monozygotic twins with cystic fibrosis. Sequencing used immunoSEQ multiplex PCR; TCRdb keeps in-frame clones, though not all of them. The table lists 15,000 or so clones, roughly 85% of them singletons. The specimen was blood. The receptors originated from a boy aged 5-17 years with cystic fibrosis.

The CDR3 nucleotides read TGTGCCATCAGTGGGTTTGGTCTCGGGAGGACTGAAGCTTTCTTT. The encoded protein is CAISGFGLGRTEAFF. The chain recombines TRBV10-3 with TRBJ1-1; D gene ambiguous. V lost 4 bases and J 5 bases, leaving 17 bases between the germline ends. Germline CDR1 is ENHRY and CDR2 is SYGVKD. The CDR3 is 15 residues long.

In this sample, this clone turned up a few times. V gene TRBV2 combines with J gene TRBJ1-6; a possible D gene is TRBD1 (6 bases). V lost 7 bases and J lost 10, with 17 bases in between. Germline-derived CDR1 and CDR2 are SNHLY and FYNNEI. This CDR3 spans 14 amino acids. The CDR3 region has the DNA TGTGCCAGCAACCTACAGGGAGAAGGGTCACCCCTCCACTTT. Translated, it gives CASNLQGEGSPLHF.

The CDR3 is CAISEPRWGTGNTIYF. The CDR3 coding sequence is TGTGCCATCAGTGAGCCCAGGTGGGGGACTGGAAACACCATATATTTT. This sequence joins TRBV10-3 and TRBJ1-3, with a weak D call TRBD1 (5 bases). Deletions cut 2 bases from V and 2 bases from J, with 13 bases between. The CDR3 has 16 residues. Germline-derived CDR1 and CDR2 are ENHRY and SYGVKD.

CDR3 amino acids: CASSSEQGIYEQYF. The CDR3 DNA is TGCGCCAGCAGCTCAGAACAGGGAATCTACGAGCAGTACTTC. V is TRBV5-1 and J is TRBJ2-7; perhaps TRBD1 as D (6 bases). Deletions cut 3 bases from V and 3 bases from J, with 13 bases between. There are 14 residues in the CDR3. CDR1 is SGHRS and CDR2 is YFSETQ in the germline V gene.

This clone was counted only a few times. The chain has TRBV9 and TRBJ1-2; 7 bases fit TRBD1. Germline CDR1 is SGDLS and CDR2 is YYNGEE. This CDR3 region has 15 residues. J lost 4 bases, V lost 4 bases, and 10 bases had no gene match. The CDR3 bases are TGTGCCAGCAGCCCGGGAGGACAGGCGCTCTATGGCTACACCTTC. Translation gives CASSPGGQALYGYTF.

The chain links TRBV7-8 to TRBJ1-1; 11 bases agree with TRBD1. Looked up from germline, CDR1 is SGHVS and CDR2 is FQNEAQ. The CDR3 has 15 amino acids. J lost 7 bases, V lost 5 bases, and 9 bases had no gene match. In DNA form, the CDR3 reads TGTGCCAGCAGCCCCGGGACAGGGGGGTTCGGTGAAGCTTTCTTT. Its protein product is CASSPGTGGFGEAFF.

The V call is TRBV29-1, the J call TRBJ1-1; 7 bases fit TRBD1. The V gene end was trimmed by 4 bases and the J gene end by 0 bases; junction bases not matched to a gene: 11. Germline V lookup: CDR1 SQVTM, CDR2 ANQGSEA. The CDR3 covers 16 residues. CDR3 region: CSVAQGGRGMNTEAFF. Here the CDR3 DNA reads TGCAGCGTTGCGCAGGGGGGTAGGGGCATGAACACTGAAGCTTTCTTT.

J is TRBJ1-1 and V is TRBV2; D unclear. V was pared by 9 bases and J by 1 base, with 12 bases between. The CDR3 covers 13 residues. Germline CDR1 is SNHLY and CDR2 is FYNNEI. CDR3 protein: CASIVESNTEAFF. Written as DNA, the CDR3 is TGTGCCAGTATTGTGGAGTCGAACACTGAAGCTTTCTTT.

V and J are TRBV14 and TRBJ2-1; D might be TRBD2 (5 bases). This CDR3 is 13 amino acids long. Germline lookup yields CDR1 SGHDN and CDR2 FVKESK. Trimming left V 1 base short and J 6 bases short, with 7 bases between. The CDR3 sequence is CASSQGTSNEQFF. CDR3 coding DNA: TGTGCCAGCAGCCAAGGAACTAGCAATGAGCAGTTCTTC.

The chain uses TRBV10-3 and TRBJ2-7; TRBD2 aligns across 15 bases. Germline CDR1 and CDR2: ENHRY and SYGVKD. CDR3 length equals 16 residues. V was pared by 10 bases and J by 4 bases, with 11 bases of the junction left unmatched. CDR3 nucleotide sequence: TGTGCCACCACAACCGGGACTAGCGGGAGGATATACGAGCAGTACTTC. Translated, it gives CATTTGTSGRIYEQYF.

The CDR3 region has the DNA TGTGCCAGCAGTTTATCGTGGACTCCCAGGACCTATGGCTACACCTTC. Protein: CASSLSWTPRTYGYTF. This chain joins TRBV27 and TRBJ1-2; D is uncertain. V dropped 0 bases and J dropped 4 bases, with 15 bases sitting between them. The CDR3 has 16 residues. Germline V gene sequence: CDR1 MNHEY, CDR2 SMNVEV (reference sequence).

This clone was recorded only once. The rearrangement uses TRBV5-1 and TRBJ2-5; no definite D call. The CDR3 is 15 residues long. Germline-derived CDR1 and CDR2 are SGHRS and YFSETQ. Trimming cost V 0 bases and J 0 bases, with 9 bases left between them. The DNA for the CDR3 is TGCGCCAGCAGCTTGGTTGGCAGCTACCAAGAGACCCAGTACTTC. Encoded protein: CASSLVGSYQETQYF.

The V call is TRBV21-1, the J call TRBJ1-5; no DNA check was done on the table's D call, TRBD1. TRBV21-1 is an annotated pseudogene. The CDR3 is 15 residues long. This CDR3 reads CARGQGLSSNQPQHF. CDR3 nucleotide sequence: TGTGCCAGGGGACAGGGTCTGAGTAGCAATCAGCCCCAGCATTTT.

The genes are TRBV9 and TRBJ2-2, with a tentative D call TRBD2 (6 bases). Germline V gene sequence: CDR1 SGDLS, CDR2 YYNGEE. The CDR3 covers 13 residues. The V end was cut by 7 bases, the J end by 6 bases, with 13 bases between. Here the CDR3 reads CASSGAPAGELFF. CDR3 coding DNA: TGTGCCAGCTCGGGAGCCCCCGCCGGGGAGCTGTTTTTT.

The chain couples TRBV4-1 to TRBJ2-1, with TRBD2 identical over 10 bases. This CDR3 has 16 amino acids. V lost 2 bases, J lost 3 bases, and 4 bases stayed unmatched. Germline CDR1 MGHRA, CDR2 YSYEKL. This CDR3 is CASSQMTSGYYNEQFF. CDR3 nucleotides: TGCGCCAGCAGCCAAATGACTAGCGGGTACTACAATGAGCAGTTCTTC.

CDR3 coding DNA: TGTGCCAGCAGCCTGACTACCTATGGGGTATTGGGCTACACCTTC. This translates into CASSLTTYGVLGYTF. The chain uses TRBV6-1 and TRBJ1-2; no clear D gene. Germline V lookup: CDR1 MNHNS, CDR2 SASEGT. V shed 6 bases and J shed 8 bases, with 22 bases lying between them. CDR3 size: 15 residues.

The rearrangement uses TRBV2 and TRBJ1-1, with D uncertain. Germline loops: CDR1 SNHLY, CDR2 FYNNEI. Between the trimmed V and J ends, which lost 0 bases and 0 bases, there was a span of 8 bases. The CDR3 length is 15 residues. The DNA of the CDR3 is TGTGCCAGCAGTGAAGCTGAAAGACTGAACACTGAAGCTTTCTTT. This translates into CASSEAERLNTEAFF.

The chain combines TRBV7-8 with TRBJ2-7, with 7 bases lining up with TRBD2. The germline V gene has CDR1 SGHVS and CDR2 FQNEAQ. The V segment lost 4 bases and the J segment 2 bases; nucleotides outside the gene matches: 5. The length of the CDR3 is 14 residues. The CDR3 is CASSSGGFTYEQYF. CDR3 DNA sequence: TGTGCCAGCAGCTCCGGGGGGTTTACCTACGAGCAGTACTTC. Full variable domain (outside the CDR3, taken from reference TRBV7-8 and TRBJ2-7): GAGVSQSPRYKVAKRGQDVALRCDPISGHVSLFWYQQALGQGPEFLTYFQNEAQLDKSGLPSDRFFAERPEGSVSTLKIQRTQQEDSAVYLCASSSGGFTYEQYFGPGTRLTVT.

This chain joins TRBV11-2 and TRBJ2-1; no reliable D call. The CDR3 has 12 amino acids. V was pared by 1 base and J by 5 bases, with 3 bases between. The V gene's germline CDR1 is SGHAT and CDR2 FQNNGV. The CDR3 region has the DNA TGTGCCAGCAGCTTAGTAGACAATGAGCAGTTCTTC. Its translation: CASSLVDNEQFF.

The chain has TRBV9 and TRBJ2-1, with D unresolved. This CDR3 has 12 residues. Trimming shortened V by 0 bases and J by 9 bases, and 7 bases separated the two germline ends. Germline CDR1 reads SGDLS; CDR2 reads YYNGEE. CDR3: CASSVGDGEQFF. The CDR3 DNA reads TGTGCCAGCAGCGTAGGTGACGGTGAGCAGTTCTTC.